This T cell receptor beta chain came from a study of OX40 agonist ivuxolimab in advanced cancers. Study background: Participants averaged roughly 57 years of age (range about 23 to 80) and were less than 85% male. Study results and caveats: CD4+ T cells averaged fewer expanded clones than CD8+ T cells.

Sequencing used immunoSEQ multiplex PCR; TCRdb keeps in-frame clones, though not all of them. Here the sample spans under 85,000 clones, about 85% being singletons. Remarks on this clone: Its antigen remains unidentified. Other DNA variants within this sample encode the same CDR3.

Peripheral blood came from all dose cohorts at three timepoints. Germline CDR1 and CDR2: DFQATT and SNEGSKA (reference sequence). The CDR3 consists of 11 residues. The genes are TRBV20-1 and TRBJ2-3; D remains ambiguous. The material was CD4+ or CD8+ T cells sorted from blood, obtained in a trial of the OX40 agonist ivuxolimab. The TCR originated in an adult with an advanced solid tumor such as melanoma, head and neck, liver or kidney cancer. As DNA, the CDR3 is TGCAGCGCTGAGGGCACAGATACGCAGTATTTT. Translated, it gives CSAEGTDTQYF.